The entry below gives a single T cell receptor (beta chain) sequence along with its context. This clonotype was counted a few times. Its antigen is still unknown. A single base separates this from a much larger clone, so it may be a read error. CDR1 and CDR2, looked up from the germline V gene, are SGHRS and YFSETQ. The CDR3, from cysteine to phenylalanine, totals 14 residues. The sequence is cut down to CDR3 DNA, 42 bases in frame from base 1. The data were taken from a study of Graves' ophthalmopathy and Graves' hyperthyroidism (dated by TCRdb to between 2017 and 2018). Regarding the complete study: Peripheral blood samples were taken at the time of initial diagnosis, before any treatment was given. A discovery set of 100 patients (approximately 45 ophthalmopathy, about 59 stable hyperthyroidism) was enrolled to explore V-J signatures distinguishing ophthalmopathy from hyperthyroidism. An independent validation cohort comprised under 20 hyperthyroidism patients and roughly 15 patients who later progressed from hyperthyroidism to ophthalmopathy. In about six hyperthyroidism patients, T-cell repertoires of thyroid tissue and blood were compared. The study used TCR beta repertoire signatures to distinguish Graves' ophthalmopathy from Graves' hyperthyroidism and to predict progression to ophthalmopathy. In total, around 140 blood samples were TCR-sequenced: fewer than 50 ophthalmopathy, 75 hyperthyroidism and around 17 hyperthyroidism-to-ophthalmopathy patients. Following sample collection, hyperthyroidism patients were given methimazole at a starting dose of 30 mg daily, and ophthalmopathy patients were given high-dose intravenous methylprednisolone. Points the paper makes about the study in general: In cross-validation, the 13-signature model distinguished ophthalmopathy from stable hyperthyroidism with more than 85% sensitivity and roughly 84% specificity, while in the test set the corresponding values were about 80% and 75%. Sample size was not predetermined statistically, and investigators were not blinded to group allocation. In validation, the model predicted ophthalmopathy progression with 55% to 71% sensitivity and roughly 78% specificity; 12 predicted patients were CT-confirmed with GO in a median of 6.5 months. Among expanded thyroid clonotypes with frequency above 0.001, most also showed up in blood, which suggests that blood repertoires may reflect the thyroid immune response.

TCR beta CDR3 regions were amplified from RNA transcripts for repertoire sequencing. A first-round RT-PCR used HTBI primers with the Qiagen OneStep RT-PCR kit, followed by a second-round multiplex PCR, size selection and purification. Libraries were sequenced on an Illumina HiSeq2000 using paired-end 100 bp reads. The original pipeline was this. SOAPnuke was used for read processing, and reads with adapters, uncalled bases, a mean Phred below 15, or no exact constant-primer or identifier match were discarded. COPE v1.2.5 was used to merge the high-quality paired reads. Unique nucleotide sequences were defined as clonotypes and aligned to IMGT TRB V, D and J references using MiTCR v1.1. The analysis was limited to V-J combinations with a frequency above 0.0001, which together covered 99% to 99.2% of the repertoires. For each V-J combination, a TCR clonal expansion and chaos score was defined as the ratio of F50 clonal expansion to chaos observed in the TCRdist matrix. Welch's t-statistics and random forest were used to reduce features to about 14 V-J combinations, which were fed into a naive Bayes classifier. The similarity between thyroid and blood repertoires was quantified using the Morisita-Horn index. The raw public data were reprocessed by TCRdb itself: fastp quality trimming at Q25, MiXCR clonotype calling, in-frame beta chains only. Each record represents a unique CDR3 protein, reported with the most common genes and DNA among its rows. TCRdb, not the authors, supplied the V and J calls. This sample is represented by roughly 300,000 distinct CDR3 sequences; roughly a sixth of them were singletons. The leading ten clones occupy 10% to 15% of the sample.

Ophthalmopathy patients had moderately to severely active disease, Clinical Activity Score of at least 3, NOSPECS grade of at least 4, and disease duration under 3 months. Patients with other autoimmune diseases, uncontrolled infections, pregnancy or lactation were excluded. Diagnosis was based on clinical symptoms, serum thyroxine, TRAb, thyroid ultrasound and orbital computed tomography. Using Ficoll-Paque density gradient centrifugation, PBMCs were isolated from about 9.4 ml of fresh peripheral blood. Total RNA was extracted with Trizol reagent and quality-checked on an Agilent 2100 Bioanalyzer.

The sequence links TRBV5-1 to TRBJ2-7; the D gene is possibly TRBD1 or TRBD2, each agreeing over 5 bases. The source is an adult man with Graves' ophthalmopathy. What was sequenced was peripheral blood. At the DNA level, the sequence is TGCGCCAGCGGCTTGGGAGTGGGACCCAGCGAGCAGTACTTC. The translation is CASGLGVGPSEQYF.